This T cell receptor (beta chain) was identified during a study of beta chain features in type 1 diabetes. General study findings and limits: With patients and controls alike, PCR might favor shorter templates to an equal degree.

The whole isolated RNA underwent reverse transcription, so sequencing captured expressed TCRB transcripts. Produced via immunoSEQ multiplex PCR; TCRdb's table is partial and in-frame only. The sample carries under 250,000 clones, around an eighth recorded once. Isolation of CD4+ naive, central memory, regulatory and stem cell-like memory cells was achieved by sorting via CD45RO/CCR7/CD25/CD127/CD95/CD27. CDR3 length equals 17 residues. Looked up from germline, CDR1 is KGHSH and CDR2 is LQKENI. J gave up 5 bases and V 0 bases, and 10 bases lay outside the gene matches. This clone was seen a handful of times. Its antigen is undetermined.

Sequencing was carried out using naive CD4+ T cells from blood. The clonotype was recovered from a woman in her thirties or forties in good health. The V and J genes are TRBV18 and TRBJ2-5; 9 positions agree with TRBD2. The CDR3 region is CASSPPIAGARLETQYF. The CDR3 DNA reads as TGTGCCAGCTCACCACCGATAGCGGGGGCCCGGTTGGAGACCCAGTACTTC.